This TCR beta chain was retrieved from a study of T-cell memory formation after mild COVID-19. Overall study findings and caveats: Proof of SARS-CoV-2 specificity was absent for the second-wave clones that crested on day 37. Clones which contracted sat mainly in CM and EM if CD4+, and in EMRA if CD8+. The pre-infection memory compartment contained some responding clones, suggesting cross-reactive memory joined.

This clonotype was detected only a few times. Its antigen is unknown. TCRdb re-called the 5' RACE reads with MiXCR, one entry per CDR3 protein. The data show 500,000 to 650,000 distinct CDR3 sequences, about 20% seen once. V lost 2 bases and J lost 5, with 10 bases in between. The CDR3 spans 13 residues. Germline V CDR1 and CDR2: LNHDA, SQIVND (reference sequence). The sample comprised PBMCs or a T cell subset sorted from them (not recorded which). This sequence joins TRBV19 and TRBJ2-7; D ambiguous. The receptor was isolated from an adult woman who had mild COVID-19 (a few samples of this study predate the infection). Cell type and time point are not known. The CDR3 DNA is TGTGCCAGTAGTATAACGGGTAGGAACGAGCAGTACTTC. Protein: CASSITGRNEQYF.